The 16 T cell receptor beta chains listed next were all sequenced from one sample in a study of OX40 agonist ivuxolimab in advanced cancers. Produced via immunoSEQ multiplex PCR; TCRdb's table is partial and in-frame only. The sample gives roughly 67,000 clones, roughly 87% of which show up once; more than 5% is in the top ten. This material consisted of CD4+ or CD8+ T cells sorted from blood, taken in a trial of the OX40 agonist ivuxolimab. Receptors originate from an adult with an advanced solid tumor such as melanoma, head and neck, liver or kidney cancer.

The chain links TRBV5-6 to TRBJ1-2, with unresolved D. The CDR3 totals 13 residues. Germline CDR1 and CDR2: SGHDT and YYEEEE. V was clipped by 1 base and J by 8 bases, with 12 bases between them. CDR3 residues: CASSLPAGSGYTF. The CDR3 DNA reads TGTGCCAGCAGCTTGCCTGCGGGGTCCGGCTACACCTTC.

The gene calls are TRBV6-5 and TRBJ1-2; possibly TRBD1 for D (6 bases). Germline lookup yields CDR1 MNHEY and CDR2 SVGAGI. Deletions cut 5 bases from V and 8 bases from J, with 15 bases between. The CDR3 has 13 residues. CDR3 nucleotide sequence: TGTGCCAGCAGTGAAGTTGGGGGCGCCGGCTACACCTTC. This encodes CASSEVGGAGYTF.

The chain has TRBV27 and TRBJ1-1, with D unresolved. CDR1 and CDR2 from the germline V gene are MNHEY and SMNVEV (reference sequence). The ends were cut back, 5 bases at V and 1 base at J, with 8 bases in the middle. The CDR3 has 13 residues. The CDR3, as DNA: TGTGCCAGCAGTAACAGTCAGAACACTGAAGCTTTCTTT. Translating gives CASSNSQNTEAFF.

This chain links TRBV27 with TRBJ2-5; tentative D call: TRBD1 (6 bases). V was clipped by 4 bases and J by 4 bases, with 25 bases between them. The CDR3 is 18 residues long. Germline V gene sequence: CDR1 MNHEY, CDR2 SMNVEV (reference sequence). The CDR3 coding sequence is TGTGCCAGCAGTTCTCCTCCGGGACAAAAGTATCTCCTAGAGACCCAGTACTTC. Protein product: CASSSPPGQKYLLETQYF.

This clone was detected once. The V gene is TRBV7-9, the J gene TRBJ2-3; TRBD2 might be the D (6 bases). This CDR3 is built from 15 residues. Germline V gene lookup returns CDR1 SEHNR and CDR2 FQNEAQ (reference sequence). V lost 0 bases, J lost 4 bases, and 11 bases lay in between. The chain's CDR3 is CASSLASGPADTQYF. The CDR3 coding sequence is TGTGCCAGCAGCTTAGCCAGCGGGCCGGCAGATACGCAGTATTTT.

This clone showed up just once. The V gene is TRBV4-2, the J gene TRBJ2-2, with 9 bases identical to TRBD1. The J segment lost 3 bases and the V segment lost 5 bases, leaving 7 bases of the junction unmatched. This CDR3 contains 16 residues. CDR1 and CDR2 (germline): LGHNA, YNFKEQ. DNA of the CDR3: TGTGCCAGCAGCTTACCCGGACAGGGGCACACCGGGGAGCTGTTTTTT. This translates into CASSLPGQGHTGELFF.

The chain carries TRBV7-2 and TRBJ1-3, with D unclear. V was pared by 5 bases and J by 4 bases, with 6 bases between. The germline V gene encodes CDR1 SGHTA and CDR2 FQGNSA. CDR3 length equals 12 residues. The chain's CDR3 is CASSPEGNTIYF. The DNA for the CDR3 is TGTGCCAGCAGCCCCGAGGGAAACACCATATATTTT.

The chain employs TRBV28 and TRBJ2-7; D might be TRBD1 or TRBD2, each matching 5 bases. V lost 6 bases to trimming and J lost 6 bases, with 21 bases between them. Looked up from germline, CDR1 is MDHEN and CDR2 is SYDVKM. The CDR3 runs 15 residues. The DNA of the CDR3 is TGTGCCAGCAGACCCCAGGGAGCGTTCGGGTTCGAGCAGTACTTC. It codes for CASRPQGAFGFEQYF.

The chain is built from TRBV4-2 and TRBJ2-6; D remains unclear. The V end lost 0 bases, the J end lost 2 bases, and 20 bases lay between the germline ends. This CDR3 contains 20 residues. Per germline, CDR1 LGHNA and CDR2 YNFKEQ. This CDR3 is CASSQDGLSAASTGANVLTF. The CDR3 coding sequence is TGTGCCAGCAGCCAAGACGGGCTTTCGGCGGCTTCTACTGGGGCCAACGTCCTGACTTTC.

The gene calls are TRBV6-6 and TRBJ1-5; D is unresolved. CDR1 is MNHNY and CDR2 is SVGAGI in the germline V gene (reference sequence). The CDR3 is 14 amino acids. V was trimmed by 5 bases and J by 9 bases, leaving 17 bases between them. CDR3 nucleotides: TGTGCCAGCAGTGAGACATCGCCAGGTCTGCCCCAGCATTTT. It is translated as CASSETSPGLPQHF.

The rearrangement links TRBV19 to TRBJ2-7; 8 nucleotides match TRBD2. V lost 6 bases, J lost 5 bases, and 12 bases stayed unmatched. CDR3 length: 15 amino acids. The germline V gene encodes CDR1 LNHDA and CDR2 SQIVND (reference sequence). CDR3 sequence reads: CASSRDVAGLDEQYF. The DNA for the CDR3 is TGTGCCAGTAGCAGGGATGTAGCGGGACTTGACGAGCAGTACTTC. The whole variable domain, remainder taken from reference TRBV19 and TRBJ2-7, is DGGITQSPKYLFRKEGQNVTLSCEQNLNHDAMYWYRQDPGQGLRLIYYSQIVNDFQKGDIAEGYSVSREKKESFPLTVTSAQKNPTAFYLCASSRDVAGLDEQYFGPGTRLTVT.

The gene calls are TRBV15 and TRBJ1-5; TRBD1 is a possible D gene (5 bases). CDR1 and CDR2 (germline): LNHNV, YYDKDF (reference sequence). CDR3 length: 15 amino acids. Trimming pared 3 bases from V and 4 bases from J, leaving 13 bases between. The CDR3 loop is CATSRDRQNNQPQHF. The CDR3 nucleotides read TGTGCCACCAGCAGGGACCGACAGAATAATCAGCCCCAGCATTTT.

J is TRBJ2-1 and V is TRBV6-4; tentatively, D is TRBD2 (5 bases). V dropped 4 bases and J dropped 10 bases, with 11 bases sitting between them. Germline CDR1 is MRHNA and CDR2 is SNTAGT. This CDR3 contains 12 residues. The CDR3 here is CASSGSGLEQFF. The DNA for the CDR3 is TGTGCCAGCAGTGGAAGCGGCCTAGAGCAGTTCTTC.

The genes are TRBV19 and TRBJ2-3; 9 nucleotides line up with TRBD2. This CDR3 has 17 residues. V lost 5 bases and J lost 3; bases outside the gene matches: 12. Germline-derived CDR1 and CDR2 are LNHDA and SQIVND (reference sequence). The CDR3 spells CASSLPGLARRTDTQYF. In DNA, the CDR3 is TGTGCCAGTAGTCTTCCGGGACTAGCTCGCCGTACAGATACGCAGTATTTT.

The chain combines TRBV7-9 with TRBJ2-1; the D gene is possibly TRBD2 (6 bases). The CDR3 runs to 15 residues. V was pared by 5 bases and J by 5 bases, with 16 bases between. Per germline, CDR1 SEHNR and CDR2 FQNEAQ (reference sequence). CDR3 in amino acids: CASSTPYAGHNEQFF. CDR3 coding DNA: TGTGCCAGCAGCACCCCCTACGCGGGACACAATGAGCAGTTCTTC.

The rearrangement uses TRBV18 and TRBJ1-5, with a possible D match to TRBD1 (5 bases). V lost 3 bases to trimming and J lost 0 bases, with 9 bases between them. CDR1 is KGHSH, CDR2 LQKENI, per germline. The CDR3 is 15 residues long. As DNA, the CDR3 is TGTGCCAGCTCACCTTCGACAGATAGCAATCAGCCCCAGCATTTT. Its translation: CASSPSTDSNQPQHF.